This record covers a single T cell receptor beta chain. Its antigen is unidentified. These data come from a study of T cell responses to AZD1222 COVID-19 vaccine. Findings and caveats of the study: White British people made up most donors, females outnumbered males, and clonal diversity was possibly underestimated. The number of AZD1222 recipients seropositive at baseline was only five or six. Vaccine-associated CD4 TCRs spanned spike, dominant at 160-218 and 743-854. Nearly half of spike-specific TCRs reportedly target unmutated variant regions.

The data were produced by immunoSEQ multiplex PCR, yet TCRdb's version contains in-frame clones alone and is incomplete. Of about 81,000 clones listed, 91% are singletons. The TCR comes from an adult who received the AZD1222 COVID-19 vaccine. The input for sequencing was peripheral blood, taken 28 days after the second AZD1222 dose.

The CDR3 region is CASRTSDTQYF. CDR3 DNA sequence: TGTGCCAGCAGGACATCAGATACGCAGTATTTT. The rearrangement links TRBV25-1 to TRBJ2-3; no firm D call. CDR1 is MGHDK and CDR2 is SYGVNS in the germline V gene. V shed 6 bases and J shed 4 bases, with 5 bases lying between them. This CDR3 has 11 amino acids.